This is a list of T cell receptor beta chains from one sample in a study of T-cell reconstitution after alpha-beta-depleted transplantation in children. TCRdb reprocessed the PCR reads via MiXCR and lists one record per CDR3 protein. The sample holds 350,000 to 450,000 distinct CDR3 sequences, about an eighth seen once. Sample: PBMCs, taken from the stem cell graft. The receptors originated from a human donor who donated a stem cell graft to a child with Fanconi anemia. Both conserved end residues are part of each CDR3. Fields, in order: D gene, V gene, clone size, J gene, CDR3 protein, CDR3 DNA. A D gene is named only where the DNA matches it firmly. The listing skips clone size in some rows; elsewhere it reads once, few, many or a size class.

NA	TRBV5-1	many	TRBJ1-2	CASSFGQDNGYTF	TGCGCCAGCAGCTTTGGCCAAGATAATGGCTACACCTTC
NA	TRBV5-6	many	TRBJ2-1	CASSHSRDYNEQFF	TGTGCCAGCAGTCACAGCCGGGACTACAATGAGCAGTTCTTC
NA	TRBV20-1	few	TRBJ1-4	CSAGTGYNEKLFF	TGCAGTGCCGGAACAGGTTATAATGAAAAACTGTTTTTT
TRBD1	TRBV5-5	few	TRBJ1-6	CASSSDREDSPLHF	TGTGCCAGCAGCTCGGACAGGGAAGATTCACCCCTCCACTTT
TRBD1	TRBV10-3	many	TRBJ1-1	CAIRGRGLNTEAFF	TGTGCCATCAGGGGGAGGGGGCTGAACACTGAAGCTTTCTTT
TRBD2	TRBV14	few	TRBJ2-1	CASSQGGLAGVQFF	TGTGCCAGCAGCCAAGGCGGACTAGCGGGGGTCCAGTTCTTC
NA	TRBV12-3/TRBV12-4	many	TRBJ1-1	CASSLKAGANTEAFF	TGTGCCAGCAGTTTAAAGGCAGGGGCGAACACTGAAGCTTTCTTT
NA	TRBV11-2	NA	TRBJ2-1	CASSVQVKGYNEQFF	TGTGCCAGCAGCGTCCAGGTCAAGGGCTACAATGAGCAGTTCTTC
NA	TRBV20-1	many	TRBJ1-2	CSASDGRVGYTF	TGCAGTGCTTCGGACGGCCGTGTAGGCTACACCTTC
NA	TRBV12-3/TRBV12-4	many	TRBJ1-5	CASSWTANQPQHF	TGTGCCAGCAGTTGGACAGCTAATCAGCCCCAGCATTTT
NA	TRBV12-5	NA	TRBJ1-1	CASDPELNTEAFF	TGTGCTAGTGATCCGGAGTTGAACACTGAAGCTTTCTTT
TRBD1	TRBV14	NA	TRBJ2-7	CASSQIRDRPSYEQYF	TGTGCCAGCAGCCAGATACGGGACAGGCCCTCCTACGAGCAGTACTTC
NA	TRBV5-1	few	TRBJ1-1	CASSLGGGQGYVLNTEAFF	TGCGCCAGCAGCCTGGGGGGTGGTCAGGGCTACGTTTTGAACACTGAAGCTTTCTTT